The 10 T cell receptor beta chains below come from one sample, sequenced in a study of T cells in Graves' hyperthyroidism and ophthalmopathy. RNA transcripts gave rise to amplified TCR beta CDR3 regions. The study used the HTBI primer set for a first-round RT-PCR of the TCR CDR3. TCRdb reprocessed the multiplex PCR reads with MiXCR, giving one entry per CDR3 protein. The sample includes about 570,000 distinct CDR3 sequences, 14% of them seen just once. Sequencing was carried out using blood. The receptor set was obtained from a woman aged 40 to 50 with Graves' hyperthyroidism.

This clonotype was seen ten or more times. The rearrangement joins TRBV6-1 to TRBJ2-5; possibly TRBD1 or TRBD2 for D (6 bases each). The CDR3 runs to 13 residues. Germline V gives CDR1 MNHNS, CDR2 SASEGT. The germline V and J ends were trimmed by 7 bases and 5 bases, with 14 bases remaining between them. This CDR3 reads CASKITGRETQYF. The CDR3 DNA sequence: TGTGCCAGCAAAATTACAGGGAGGGAGACCCAGTACTTC.

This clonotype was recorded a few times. In nucleotides, the CDR3 is TGCAGTGCAGACCCAGGGGACGAAAAACTGTTTTTT. The encoded protein is CSADPGDEKLFF. The chain combines TRBV20-1 with TRBJ1-4, with TRBD1 as a possible D gene (6 bases). The CDR3 runs 12 residues. The V gene's germline CDR1 is DFQATT and CDR2 SNEGSKA (reference sequence). The germline V and J ends were trimmed by 6 bases and 8 bases, with 13 bases remaining between them.

The CDR3 loop reads CASSQEASGGNTGELFF. The CDR3 DNA is TGTGCCAGCAGCCAAGAGGCTAGCGGGGGGAACACCGGGGAGCTGTTTTTT. The V and J genes are TRBV3-1 and TRBJ2-2; 10 nucleotides line up with TRBD2. V lost 0 bases and J lost 1; bases outside the gene matches: 2. Germline CDR1 and CDR2: LGHDT and YNNKEL (reference sequence). The CDR3 runs 17 residues. Looking up the rest from reference TRBV3-1 and TRBJ2-2 gives the full variable domain: DTAVSQTPKYLVTQMGNDKSIKCEQNLGHDTMYWYKQDSKKFLKIMFSYNNKELIINETVPNRFSPKSPDKAHLNLHINSLELGDSAVYFCASSQEASGGNTGELFFGEGSRLTVL.

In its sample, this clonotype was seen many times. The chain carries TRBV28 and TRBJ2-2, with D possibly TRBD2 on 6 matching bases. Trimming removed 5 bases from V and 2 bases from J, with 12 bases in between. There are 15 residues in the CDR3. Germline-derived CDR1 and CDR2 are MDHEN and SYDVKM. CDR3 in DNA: TGTGCCAGCAGTCCCGGGACTCCCAACACCGGGGAGCTGTTTTTT. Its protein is CASSPGTPNTGELFF.

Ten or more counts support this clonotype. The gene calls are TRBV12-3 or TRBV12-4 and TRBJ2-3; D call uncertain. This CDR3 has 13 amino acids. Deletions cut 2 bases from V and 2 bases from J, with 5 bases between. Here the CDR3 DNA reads TGTGCCAGCAGTTTACCGCACACAGATACGCAGTATTTT. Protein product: CASSLPHTDTQYF.

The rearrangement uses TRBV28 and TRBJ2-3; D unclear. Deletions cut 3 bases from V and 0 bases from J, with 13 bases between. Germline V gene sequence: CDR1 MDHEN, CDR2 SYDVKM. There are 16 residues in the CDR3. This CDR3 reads CASSLWAKASTDTQYF. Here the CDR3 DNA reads TGTGCCAGCAGTTTGTGGGCGAAAGCTAGCACAGATACGCAGTATTTT.

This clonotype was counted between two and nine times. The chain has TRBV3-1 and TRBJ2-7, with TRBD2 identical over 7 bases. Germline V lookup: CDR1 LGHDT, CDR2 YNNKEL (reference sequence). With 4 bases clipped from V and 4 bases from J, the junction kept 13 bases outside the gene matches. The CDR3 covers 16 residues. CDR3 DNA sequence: TGTGCCAGCAGCCCCCAATACGTTGGCGGGAGTTACGAGCAGTACTTC. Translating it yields CASSPQYVGGSYEQYF.

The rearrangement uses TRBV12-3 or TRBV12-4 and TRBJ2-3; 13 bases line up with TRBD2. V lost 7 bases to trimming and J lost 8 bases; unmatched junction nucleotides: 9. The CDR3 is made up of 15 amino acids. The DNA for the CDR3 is TGTGCCAGCACCTCGACTAGCGGGAGGTCGGTTACGCAGTATTTT. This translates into CASTSTSGRSVTQYF.

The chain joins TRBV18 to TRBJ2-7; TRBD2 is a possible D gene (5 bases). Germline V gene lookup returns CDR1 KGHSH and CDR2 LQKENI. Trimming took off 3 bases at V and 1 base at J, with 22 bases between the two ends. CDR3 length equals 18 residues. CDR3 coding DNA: TGTGCCAGCTCACCTGCGAGGGTTAGTCCGATGATATCCTACGAGCAGTACTTC. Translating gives CASSPARVSPMISYEQYF.

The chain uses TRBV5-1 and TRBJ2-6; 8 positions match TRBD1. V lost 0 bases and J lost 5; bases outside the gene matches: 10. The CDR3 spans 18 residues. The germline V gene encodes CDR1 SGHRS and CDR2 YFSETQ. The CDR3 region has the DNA TGCGCCAGCAGCTTGGACGGTACAGGGGGGTCTAGGGCCAACGTCCTGACTTTC. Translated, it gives CASSLDGTGGSRANVLTF.